This T cell receptor (beta chain) was captured by sequencing in a study of identical twins. MiXCR, applied by TCRdb to the 5' RACE reads, yields one record per CDR3 protein. The sample contains some 440,000 distinct CDR3 sequences, 20% to 25% of which appear only once. CDR1 is DFQATT, CDR2 SNEGSKA, per germline (reference sequence). The V and J ends lost 0 bases and 8 bases respectively, with 13 bases between them. This CDR3 spans 14 amino acids. This sample also appeared in a second study, on T cells expressing NK-cell markers. That source reports: The TCR beta repertoires originated in sorted CD3+CD56+NKG2C+, CD3+CD56+NKG2C- and CD3+CD56-NKG2C+ T cells. Specificity for HCMV among expanded NKG2C+ T cell clones was not established.

This sequence joins TRBV20-1 and TRBJ1-4; D not resolved. This sequence was found in a woman under 30 in good health. The sample was CD4+ T cells sorted from blood. CDR3: CSARDPGIGEKLFF. Here the CDR3 DNA reads TGCAGTGCTAGAGATCCGGGAATAGGAGAAAAACTGTTTTTT.